A selection of T cell receptor beta chains follows, all from one sample in a study of T-cell memory formation after mild COVID-19. Each CDR3 protein is one row after TCRdb ran MiXCR on the 5' RACE reads. The sample records 550,000 to 700,000 distinct CDR3 sequences, over 15% being singletons. Specimen: PBMCs or a T cell subset sorted from them (not recorded which). Receptors originate from an adult woman who had mild COVID-19 (a few samples of this study predate the infection). Cell type and time point are not known. CDR3s include the opening cysteine and the closing phenylalanine or tryptophan. The order of the fields is J gene, D gene, V gene, clone size, CDR3 protein, CDR3 DNA. D genes are given only for firm matches. A clone size is listed for some rows: how often the clone was seen (once, few, many), or a class if it is expanded.

j_call: TRBJ1-2
d_call: -
v_call: TRBV5-6
clone_size: -
cdr3_aa: CASSGVDGLNYGYTF
cdr3_nt: TGTGCCAGCAGCGGGGTGGACGGGCTCAACTATGGCTACACCTTC

j_call: TRBJ1-1
d_call: TRBD1
v_call: TRBV12-3/TRBV12-4
clone_size: few
cdr3_aa: CASTRPGQGTTEAFF
cdr3_nt: TGTGCCAGCACAAGACCGGGACAGGGGACAACTGAAGCTTTCTTT

j_call: TRBJ1-5
d_call: -
v_call: TRBV19
clone_size: -
cdr3_aa: CASSGDQPQHF
cdr3_nt: TGTGCCAGTAGTGGTGATCAGCCCCAGCATTTT

j_call: TRBJ2-7
d_call: -
v_call: TRBV7-8
clone_size: -
cdr3_aa: CASSPGGSPYEQYF
cdr3_nt: TGTGCCAGCAGCCCAGGAGGTTCACCCTACGAGCAGTACTTC

j_call: TRBJ2-2
d_call: TRBD1
v_call: TRBV20-1
clone_size: few
cdr3_aa: CSASSLGGSGVAGELFF
cdr3_nt: TGCAGTGCTAGTAGTTTAGGGGGCAGTGGGGTGGCCGGGGAGCTGTTTTTT

j_call: TRBJ1-2
d_call: -
v_call: TRBV7-9
clone_size: once
cdr3_aa: CASSFDGAGINYGYTF
cdr3_nt: TGTGCCAGCAGTTTCGACGGGGCGGGGATCAACTATGGCTACACCTTC

j_call: TRBJ1-5
d_call: -
v_call: TRBV19
clone_size: -
cdr3_aa: CASSRDYSNQPQHF
cdr3_nt: TGTGCCAGTAGTAGGGACTATTCCAATCAGCCCCAGCATTTT

j_call: TRBJ2-1
d_call: TRBD2
v_call: TRBV7-2
clone_size: -
cdr3_aa: CASSPWTSNEQFF
cdr3_nt: TGTGCCAGCAGCCCATGGACTAGCAATGAGCAGTTCTTC

j_call: TRBJ2-7
d_call: TRBD2
v_call: TRBV20-1
clone_size: -
cdr3_aa: CSARSSGGYYEQYF
cdr3_nt: TGCAGTGCTAGATCTAGCGGGGGCTACTACGAGCAGTACTTC

j_call: TRBJ1-6
d_call: TRBD1
v_call: TRBV5-1
clone_size: many
cdr3_aa: CASSLTGENSPLHF
cdr3_nt: TGCGCCAGCAGCCTGACAGGGGAAAATTCACCCCTCCACTTT

j_call: TRBJ2-1
d_call: -
v_call: TRBV7-3
clone_size: many
cdr3_aa: CASSFVGTLLNEQFF
cdr3_nt: TGTGCCAGCAGCTTTGTAGGGACCCTACTCAATGAGCAGTTCTTC

j_call: TRBJ2-5
d_call: TRBD2
v_call: TRBV5-1
clone_size: -
cdr3_aa: CASSIGLAGGGETQYF
cdr3_nt: TGCGCCAGCAGCATAGGACTAGCGGGGGGAGGAGAGACCCAGTACTTC

j_call: TRBJ2-2
d_call: -
v_call: TRBV27
clone_size: -
cdr3_aa: CASRLGLTGELFF
cdr3_nt: TGTGCCAGCAGACTCGGACTCACCGGGGAGCTGTTTTTT

j_call: TRBJ2-3
d_call: TRBD2
v_call: TRBV7-3
clone_size: -
cdr3_aa: CASSSPFAGRDTDTQYF
cdr3_nt: TGTGCCAGCAGCTCCCCGTTTGCGGGGAGGGACACAGATACGCAGTATTTT

j_call: TRBJ2-2
d_call: -
v_call: TRBV5-1
clone_size: few
cdr3_aa: CASSFKAENTGELFF
cdr3_nt: TGCGCCAGCAGCTTCAAAGCGGAGAACACCGGGGAGCTGTTTTTT

j_call: TRBJ2-7
d_call: -
v_call: TRBV11-2
clone_size: -
cdr3_aa: CASSLEFPRTYEQYF
cdr3_nt: TGTGCCAGCAGCTTAGAATTCCCCCGTACCTACGAGCAGTACTTC

j_call: TRBJ2-2
d_call: -
v_call: TRBV24-1
clone_size: -
cdr3_aa: CATSDSFPGTPRGELFF
cdr3_nt: TGTGCCACCAGTGATTCGTTTCCCGGGACACCCCGCGGGGAGCTGTTTTTT

j_call: TRBJ2-6
d_call: -
v_call: TRBV24-1
clone_size: few
cdr3_aa: CATSPAGTGANVLTF
cdr3_nt: TGTGCCACCAGTCCCGCGGGCACCGGGGCCAACGTCCTGACTTTC

j_call: TRBJ2-7
d_call: -
v_call: TRBV7-9
clone_size: few
cdr3_aa: CASSPVGMTYEQYF
cdr3_nt: TGTGCCAGCAGCCCAGTGGGGATGACCTACGAGCAGTACTTC

j_call: TRBJ2-5
d_call: -
v_call: TRBV4-3
clone_size: -
cdr3_aa: CASSQDHGETQYF
cdr3_nt: TGCGCCAGCAGCCAAGATCACGGAGAGACCCAGTACTTC

j_call: TRBJ1-2
d_call: -
v_call: TRBV12-3/TRBV12-4
clone_size: -
cdr3_aa: CASSLSGGGSGYTF
cdr3_nt: TGTGCCAGCAGTTTGTCAGGCGGGGGCTCGGGCTACACCTTC

j_call: TRBJ1-1
d_call: -
v_call: TRBV12-3/TRBV12-4
clone_size: few
cdr3_aa: CASRESRNTEAFF
cdr3_nt: TGTGCCAGCAGGGAGAGTAGGAACACTGAAGCTTTCTTT

j_call: TRBJ2-2
d_call: -
v_call: TRBV6-2/TRBV6-3
clone_size: -
cdr3_aa: CASRDGATNTGELFF
cdr3_nt: TGTGCCAGCAGGGATGGGGCTACGAACACCGGGGAGCTGTTTTTT

j_call: TRBJ2-1
d_call: TRBD2
v_call: TRBV30
clone_size: -
cdr3_aa: CARGDYPEQFF
cdr3_nt: TGTGCCCGTGGGGACTATCCTGAGCAGTTCTTC

j_call: TRBJ1-1
d_call: TRBD1
v_call: TRBV7-9
clone_size: few
cdr3_aa: CASSLDWTGDTEALF
cdr3_nt: TGTGCCAGCAGCTTAGACTGGACAGGGGACACTGAAGCTCTCTTT

j_call: TRBJ1-4
d_call: -
v_call: TRBV2
clone_size: -
cdr3_aa: CASRGDVEKLFF
cdr3_nt: TGTGCCAGCAGGGGGGACGTTGAAAAACTGTTTTTT

j_call: TRBJ2-7
d_call: -
v_call: TRBV12-3/TRBV12-4
clone_size: -
cdr3_aa: CATPSGGEQYF
cdr3_nt: TGTGCCACCCCCTCCGGGGGAGAGCAGTACTTC

j_call: TRBJ1-5
d_call: -
v_call: TRBV6-2/TRBV6-3
clone_size: few
cdr3_aa: CASSLGHRSQPQHF
cdr3_nt: TGTGCCAGCAGCCTGGGACATAGAAGTCAGCCCCAGCATTTT

j_call: TRBJ2-7
d_call: -
v_call: TRBV20-1
clone_size: -
cdr3_aa: CSAEAESSSYEQYF
cdr3_nt: TGCAGTGCTGAGGCAGAGTCGAGCTCCTACGAGCAGTACTTC

j_call: TRBJ1-4
d_call: -
v_call: TRBV11-2
clone_size: -
cdr3_aa: CASSAVGHLNEKLFF
cdr3_nt: TGTGCCAGCAGCGCGGTGGGACACCTTAATGAAAAACTGTTTTTT

j_call: TRBJ1-5
d_call: -
v_call: TRBV5-1
clone_size: -
cdr3_aa: CASSLAGTDQPQHF
cdr3_nt: TGCGCCAGCAGCTTGGCAGGGACCGATCAGCCCCAGCATTTT

j_call: TRBJ2-5
d_call: -
v_call: TRBV20-1
clone_size: -
cdr3_aa: CSAPRFEEFQETQYF
cdr3_nt: TGCAGTGCACCTCGCTTTGAGGAATTCCAAGAGACCCAGTACTTC

j_call: TRBJ2-1
d_call: TRBD1
v_call: TRBV12-3/TRBV12-4
clone_size: -
cdr3_aa: CASSTTGTGGNEQFF
cdr3_nt: TGTGCCAGCAGTACTACCGGGACAGGGGGCAATGAGCAGTTCTTC